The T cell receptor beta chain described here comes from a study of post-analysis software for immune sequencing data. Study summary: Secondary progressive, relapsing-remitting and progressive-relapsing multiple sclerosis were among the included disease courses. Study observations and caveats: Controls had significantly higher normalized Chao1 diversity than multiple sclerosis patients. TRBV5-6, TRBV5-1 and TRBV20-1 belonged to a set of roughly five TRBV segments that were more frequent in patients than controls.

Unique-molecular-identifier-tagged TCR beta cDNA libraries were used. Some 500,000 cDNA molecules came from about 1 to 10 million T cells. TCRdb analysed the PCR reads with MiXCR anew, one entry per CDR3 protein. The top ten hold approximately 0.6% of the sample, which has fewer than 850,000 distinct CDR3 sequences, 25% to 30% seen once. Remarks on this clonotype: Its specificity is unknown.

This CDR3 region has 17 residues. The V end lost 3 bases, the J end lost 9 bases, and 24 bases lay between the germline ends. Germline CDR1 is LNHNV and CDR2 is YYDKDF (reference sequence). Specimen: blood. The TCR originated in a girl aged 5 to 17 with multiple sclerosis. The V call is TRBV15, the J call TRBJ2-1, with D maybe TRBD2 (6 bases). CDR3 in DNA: TGTGCCACCAGCAGTCATGGGGCCAGCGGGTCAGGTGTTGAGCAGTTCTTC. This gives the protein CATSSHGASGSGVEQFF.